This T cell receptor (beta chain) came from a study of molecular identifiers for immune sequencing clone quantification. TCRdb re-analysed the PCR reads in MiXCR, keeping a single row per CDR3 protein. The sample has 65,000 to 70,000 distinct CDR3 sequences, around 18% seen once. Germline-derived CDR1 and CDR2 are DFQATT and SNEGSKA (reference sequence). This CDR3 region has 11 residues. V was clipped by 6 bases and J by 11 bases, with 16 bases between them. This clonotype was observed at least ten times. This receptor was taken from a human donor in good health. Some libraries in this study had Jurkat cell RNA spiked in. V is TRBV20-1 and J is TRBJ1-1; no reliable D call. Sequencing was done on a sample of naive CD8+ T cells from blood, with Jurkat cell RNA spiked in. As for subset: FACS-sorted CD8+CD4-CCR7+CD45RA+ naive T cells. The CDR3 region is CSALRQAGAFF. The DNA of the CDR3 is TGCAGTGCCCTAAGGCAGGCGGGTGCTTTCTTT.